Below are 10 T cell receptor beta chains sequenced from a single sample in a study of T cells in localized non-small cell lung cancer. The table came from immunoSEQ multiplex PCR; TCRdb's copy has only in-frame clones and leaves some out. The table includes 75,000 to 90,000 clones, roughly 81% detected once. Sequenced here: peripheral blood, sampled before any cancer treatment. The receptors were sampled from a man aged 40-75 years with stage I lung adenocarcinoma.

The chain recombines TRBV30 with TRBJ1-1; a weak D match, TRBD1 (5 bases). Germline V lookup: CDR1 GTSNPN, CDR2 SVGIG (reference sequence). This CDR3 is 11 amino acids long. The V and J ends lost 1 base and 7 bases respectively, with 7 bases between them. CDR3 loop: CAWSDTGEAFF. CDR3 sequence (DNA): TGTGCCTGGAGTGATACAGGTGAAGCTTTCTTT.

This sequence joins TRBV7-9 and TRBJ1-2, with 8 nucleotides matching TRBD1. The germline gives CDR1 SEHNR, CDR2 FQNEAQ (reference sequence). The V gene end was trimmed by 1 base and the J gene end by 8 bases; junction bases not matched to a gene: 0. The CDR3 sequence is 12 residues long. CDR3 nucleotide sequence: TGTGCCAGCAGCTTAGGGACAGGGGGCTACACCTTC. Translated, it gives CASSLGTGGYTF.

The chain uses TRBV19 and TRBJ2-2, with D perhaps matching TRBD1 (6 bases). Germline assignment: CDR1 LNHDA and CDR2 SQIVND (reference sequence). Deletions cut 3 bases from V and 8 bases from J, with 10 bases between. The CDR3 runs 13 residues. In DNA form, the CDR3 reads TGTGCCAGTAGTATTGCAGGGGAGGGGGAGCTGTTTTTT. It specifies CASSIAGEGELFF.

Notes on this clone: Additional DNA sequences in this sample encode the identical CDR3. The chain links TRBV5-1 to TRBJ2-2; D not certain. The CDR3 runs to 14 residues. The V end lost 2 bases, the J end lost 2 bases, and 7 bases lay between the germline ends. Germline V gives CDR1 SGHRS, CDR2 YFSETQ. CDR3 DNA sequence: TGCGCCAGCAGCTTAGGCAGCAACACCGGGGAGCTGTTTTTT. It translates to CASSLGSNTGELFF. Drawing the rest from reference TRBV5-1 and TRBJ2-2, the complete variable domain is KAGVTQTPRYLIKTRGQQVTLSCSPISGHRSVSWYQQTPGQGLQFLFEYFSETQRNKGNFPGRFSGRQFSNSRSEMNVSTLELGDSALYLCASSLGSNTGELFFGEGSRLTVL.

The chain uses TRBV29-1 and TRBJ1-1; D call uncertain. V dropped 4 bases and J dropped 3 bases, with 6 bases sitting between them. CDR1 and CDR2 (germline): SQVTM, ANQGSEA. This CDR3 spans 11 amino acids. DNA for the CDR3: TGCAGCGTTGGAGGCGACACTGAAGCTTTCTTT. It encodes CSVGGDTEAFF.

This clone was counted a few times. The V gene is TRBV29-1, the J gene TRBJ1-1; D uncertain. Trimming shortened V by 6 bases and J by 0 bases, and 8 bases separated the two germline ends. CDR3 size: 12 residues. CDR1 SQVTM and CDR2 ANQGSEA come from the germline V gene. Here the CDR3 reads CSVGRVNTEAFF. CDR3 in DNA: TGCAGCGTAGGACGGGTGAACACTGAAGCTTTCTTT.

This chain connects TRBV9 to TRBJ2-3; TRBD2 matches at 9 bases. From germline, CDR1 is SGDLS and CDR2 YYNGEE. The CDR3 has 16 residues. Losses at the gene ends were 2 bases for V and 5 bases for J; bases not matched to a gene: 9. CDR3 sequence (DNA): TGTGCCAGCAGCGTCAGTGCGGGGGGGCAGATAGATACGCAGTATTTT. This codes for CASSVSAGGQIDTQYF.

This clone was recorded a few times. V is TRBV6-5 and J is TRBJ2-2; TRBD1 matches 12 bases. V dropped 2 bases and J dropped 6; count of bases not matched to a gene: 4. The CDR3 runs 16 residues. Germline V gene data show CDR1 as MNHEY and CDR2 as SVGAGI. The CDR3 region is CASSYAGQGASGELFF. The CDR3 bases are TGTGCCAGCAGTTACGCGGGACAGGGGGCTTCCGGGGAGCTGTTTTTT.

The rearrangement joins TRBV29-1 to TRBJ2-3; 9 nucleotides line up with TRBD2. CDR3 length: 14 residues. Germline V lookup: CDR1 SQVTM, CDR2 ANQGSEA. Trimming took 4 bases from V and 1 from J; bases not matched to a gene: 3. The CDR3 coding sequence is TGCAGCGTTGGTCTAGCGGGGCGCACAGATACGCAGTATTTT. It codes for CSVGLAGRTDTQYF.

The chain has TRBV9 and TRBJ2-1; perhaps TRBD1 as D (5 bases). CDR3 size: 13 residues. The V end was cut by 4 bases, the J end by 6 bases, with 11 bases between. Germline V lookup: CDR1 SGDLS, CDR2 YYNGEE. CDR3 in amino acids: CASSIQVSNEQFF. DNA for the CDR3: TGTGCCAGCAGCATACAGGTTTCCAATGAGCAGTTCTTC.